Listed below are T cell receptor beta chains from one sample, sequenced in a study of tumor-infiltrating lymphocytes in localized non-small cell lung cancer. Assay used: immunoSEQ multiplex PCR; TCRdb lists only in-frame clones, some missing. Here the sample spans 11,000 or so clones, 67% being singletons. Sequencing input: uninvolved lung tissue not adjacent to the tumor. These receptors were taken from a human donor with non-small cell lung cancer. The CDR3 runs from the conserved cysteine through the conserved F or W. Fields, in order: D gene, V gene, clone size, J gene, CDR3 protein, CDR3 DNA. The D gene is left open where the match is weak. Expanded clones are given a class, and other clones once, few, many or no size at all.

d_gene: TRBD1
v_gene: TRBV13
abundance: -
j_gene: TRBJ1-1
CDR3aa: CASSRSMTGPATEAFF
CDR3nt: TGTGCCAGCAGCAGAAGCATGACAGGGCCGGCCACTGAAGCTTTCTTT

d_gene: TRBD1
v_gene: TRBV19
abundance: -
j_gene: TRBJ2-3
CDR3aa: CASSRLTGGYTDTQYF
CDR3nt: TGTGCCAGTAGCAGACTGACAGGGGGTTACACAGATACGCAGTATTTT

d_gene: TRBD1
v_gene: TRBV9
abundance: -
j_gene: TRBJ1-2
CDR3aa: CASSLTGGLGYTF
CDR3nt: TGTGCCAGCAGCTTAACAGGGGGACTTGGCTACACCTTC

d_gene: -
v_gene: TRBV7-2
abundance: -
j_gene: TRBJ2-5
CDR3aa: CASSPVARTQETQYF
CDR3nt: TGTGCCAGCAGCCCAGTGGCGAGGACCCAAGAGACCCAGTACTTC

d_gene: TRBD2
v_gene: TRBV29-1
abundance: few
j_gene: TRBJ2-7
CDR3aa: CSVEGVAGAYEQYF
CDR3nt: TGCAGCGTTGAAGGGGTAGCGGGAGCGTACGAGCAGTACTTC

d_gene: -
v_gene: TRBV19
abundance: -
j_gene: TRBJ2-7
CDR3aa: CASSIGESYEQYF
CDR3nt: TGTGCCAGTAGTATAGGAGAATCCTACGAGCAGTACTTC

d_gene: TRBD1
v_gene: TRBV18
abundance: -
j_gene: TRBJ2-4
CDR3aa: CASSPWDRNYIQYF
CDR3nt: TGTGCCAGCTCACCCTGGGACAGGAACTACATTCAGTACTTC

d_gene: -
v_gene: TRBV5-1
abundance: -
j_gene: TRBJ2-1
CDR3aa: CASSLVPPHSLNEQFF
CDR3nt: TGCGCCAGCAGCTTGGTGCCCCCCCACTCTTTGAATGAGCAGTTCTTC

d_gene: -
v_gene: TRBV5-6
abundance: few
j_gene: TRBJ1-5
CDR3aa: CASSLAGGISNQPQHF
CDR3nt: TGTGCCAGCAGCTTGGCGGGGGGGATAAGCAATCAGCCCCAGCATTTT

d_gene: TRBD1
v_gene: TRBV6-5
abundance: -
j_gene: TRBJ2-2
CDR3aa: CASRKPGQGTGELFF
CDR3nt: TGTGCCAGCAGGAAACCGGGACAGGGTACCGGGGAGCTGTTTTTT

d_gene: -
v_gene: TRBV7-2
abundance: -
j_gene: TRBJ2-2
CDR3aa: CASSLAPAGELFF
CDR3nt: TGTGCCAGCAGCTTAGCGCCTGCCGGGGAGCTGTTTTTT

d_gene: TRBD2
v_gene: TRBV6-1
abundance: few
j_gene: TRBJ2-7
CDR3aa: CASSETGGGRFFYEQYF
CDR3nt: TGTGCCAGCAGCGAAACCGGGGGGGGAAGGTTCTTCTACGAGCAGTACTTC

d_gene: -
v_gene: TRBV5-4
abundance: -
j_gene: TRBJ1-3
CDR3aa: CASSLDQGRGNTIYF
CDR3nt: TGTGCCAGCAGCTTGGATCAGGGGCGTGGAAACACCATATATTTT

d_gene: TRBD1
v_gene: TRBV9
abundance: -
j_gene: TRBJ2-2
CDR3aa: CASSSRTGTATTGELFF
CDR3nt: TGTGCCAGCAGCTCCAGAACCGGGACAGCCACCACCGGGGAGCTGTTTTTT

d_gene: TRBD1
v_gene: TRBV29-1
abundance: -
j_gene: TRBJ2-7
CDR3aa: CSVERGTGREQYF
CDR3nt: TGCAGCGTTGAAAGGGGGACAGGGCGCGAGCAGTACTTC

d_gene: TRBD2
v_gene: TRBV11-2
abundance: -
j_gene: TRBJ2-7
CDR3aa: CASSLVVTSGSNNYEQYF
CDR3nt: TGTGCCAGCAGCTTAGTCGTGACTAGCGGGAGTAACAACTACGAGCAGTACTTC

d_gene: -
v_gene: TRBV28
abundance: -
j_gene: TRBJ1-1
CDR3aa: CASSWVQNTEAFF
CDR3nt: TGTGCCAGCAGTTGGGTTCAGAACACTGAAGCTTTCTTT

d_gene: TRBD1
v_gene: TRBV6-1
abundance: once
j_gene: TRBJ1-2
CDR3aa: CASRRTGGIYGYTF
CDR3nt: TGTGCCAGCAGGCGAACAGGGGGTATCTATGGCTACACCTTC

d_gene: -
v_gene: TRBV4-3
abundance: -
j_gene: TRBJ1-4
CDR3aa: CASSPGGTNEKLFF
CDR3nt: TGCGCCAGCAGCCCCGGGGGTACTAATGAAAAACTGTTTTTT

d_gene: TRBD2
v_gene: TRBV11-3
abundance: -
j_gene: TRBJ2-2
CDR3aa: CASSFTSGAGELFF
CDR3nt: TGTGCCAGCAGCTTTACTAGCGGGGCCGGGGAGCTGTTTTTT

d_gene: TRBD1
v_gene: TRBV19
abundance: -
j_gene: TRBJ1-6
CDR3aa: CASSPGTENSPLHF
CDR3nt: TGTGCCAGTAGTCCCGGGACAGAGAATTCACCCCTCCACTTT

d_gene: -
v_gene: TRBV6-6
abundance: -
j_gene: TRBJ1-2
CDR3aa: CASTALGRRDYGYTF
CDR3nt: TGTGCCAGCACCGCTTTGGGACGAAGAGACTATGGCTACACCTTC

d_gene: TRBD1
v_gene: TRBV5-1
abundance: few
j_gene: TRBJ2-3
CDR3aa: CASSLDTGGRADTQYF
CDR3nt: TGCGCCAGCAGCCTAGACACAGGGGGGCGGGCAGATACGCAGTATTTT

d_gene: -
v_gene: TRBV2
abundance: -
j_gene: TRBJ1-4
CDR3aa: CASTSGTNEKLFF
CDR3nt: TGTGCCAGCACTAGTGGGACTAATGAAAAACTGTTTTTT

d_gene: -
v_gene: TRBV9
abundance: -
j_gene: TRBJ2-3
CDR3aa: CASSVVRDGADTQYF
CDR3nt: TGTGCCAGCAGCGTAGTAAGGGATGGGGCAGATACGCAGTATTTT

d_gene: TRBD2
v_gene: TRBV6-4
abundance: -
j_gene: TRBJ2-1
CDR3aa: CASSDSKLAGGSYNEQFF
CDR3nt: TGTGCCAGCAGTGACTCGAAGCTAGCGGGAGGGTCCTACAATGAGCAGTTCTTC

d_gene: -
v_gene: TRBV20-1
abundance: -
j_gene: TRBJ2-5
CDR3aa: CSALDLETQYF
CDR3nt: TGCAGTGCTCTCGACTTGGAGACCCAGTACTTC

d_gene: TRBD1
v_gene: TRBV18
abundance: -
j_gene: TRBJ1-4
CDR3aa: CASSPQGGREKLFF
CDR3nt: TGTGCCAGCTCACCCCAGGGGGGCAGGGAAAAACTGTTTTTT

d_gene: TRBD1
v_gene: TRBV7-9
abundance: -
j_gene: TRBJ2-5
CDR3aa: CASSLVPRDRRQETQYF
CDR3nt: TGTGCCAGCAGCCTCGTTCCCCGGGACAGGCGACAAGAGACCCAGTACTTC

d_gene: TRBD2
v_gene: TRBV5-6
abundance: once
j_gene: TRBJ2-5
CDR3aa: CASSLQRDYHQYF
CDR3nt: TGTGCCAGCAGCCTGCAGAGGGACTACCACCAGTACTTC

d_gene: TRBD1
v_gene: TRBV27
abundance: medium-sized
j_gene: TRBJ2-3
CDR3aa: CASSFRTGGTDTQYF
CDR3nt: TGTGCCAGCAGTTTCCGGACAGGGGGCACAGATACGCAGTATTTT

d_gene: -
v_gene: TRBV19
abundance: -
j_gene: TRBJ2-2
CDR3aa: CATQWDLGTGELFF
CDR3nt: TGTGCCACCCAGTGGGACCTTGGGACCGGGGAGCTGTTTTTT

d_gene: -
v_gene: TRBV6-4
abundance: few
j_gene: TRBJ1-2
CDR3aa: CASSLYFQGYGYTF
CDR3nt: TGTGCCAGCAGCCTTTATTTCCAGGGGTATGGCTACACCTTC

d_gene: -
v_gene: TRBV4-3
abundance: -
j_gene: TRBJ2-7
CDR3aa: CASSQESPGSSYEQYF
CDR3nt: TGCGCCAGCAGCCAAGAAAGCCCGGGGAGCTCCTACGAGCAGTACTTC

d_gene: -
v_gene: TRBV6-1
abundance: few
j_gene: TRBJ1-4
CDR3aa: CASSDGGSTLATNEKLFF
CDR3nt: TGTGCCAGCAGTGACGGGGGCAGTACACTTGCAACTAATGAAAAACTGTTTTTT

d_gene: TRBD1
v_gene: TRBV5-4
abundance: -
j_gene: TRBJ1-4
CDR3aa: CASSSGTAATNEKLFF
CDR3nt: TGTGCCAGCAGCTCCGGGACAGCTGCAACTAATGAAAAACTGTTTTTT

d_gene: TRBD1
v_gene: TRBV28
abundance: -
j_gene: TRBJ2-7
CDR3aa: CASTPDRTSYEQYF
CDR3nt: TGTGCCAGCACCCCGGACAGGACCTCCTACGAGCAGTACTTC

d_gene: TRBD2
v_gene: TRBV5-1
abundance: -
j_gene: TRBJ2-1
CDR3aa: CASSPDGTSSYNEQFF
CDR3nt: TGCGCCAGCAGCCCGGACGGGACTAGCTCCTACAATGAGCAGTTCTTC

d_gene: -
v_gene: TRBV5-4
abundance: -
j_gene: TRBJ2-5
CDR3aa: CASSLVHSQETQYF
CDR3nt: TGTGCCAGCAGCTTGGTCCACAGCCAAGAGACCCAGTACTTC

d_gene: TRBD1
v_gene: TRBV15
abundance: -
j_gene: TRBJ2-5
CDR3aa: CATSRDLGTGDQETQYF
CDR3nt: TGTGCCACCAGCAGAGATCTTGGGACAGGGGACCAAGAGACCCAGTACTTC

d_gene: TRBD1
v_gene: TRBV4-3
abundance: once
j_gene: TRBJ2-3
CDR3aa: CASSQLPTGWDTDTQYF
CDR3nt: TGCGCCAGCAGCCAGCTGCCGACAGGGTGGGACACAGATACGCAGTATTTT

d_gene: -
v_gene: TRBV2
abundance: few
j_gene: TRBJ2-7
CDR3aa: CASSGHMEQYF
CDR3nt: TGTGCCAGCAGTGGGCACATGGAGCAGTACTTC

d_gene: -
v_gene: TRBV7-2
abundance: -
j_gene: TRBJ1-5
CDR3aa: CASSLRANQPQHF
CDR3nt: TGTGCCAGCAGCTTAAGGGCCAATCAGCCCCAGCATTTT